Listed below are T cell receptor beta chains from one sample, sequenced in a study of shared clonotypes between healthy human individuals. Using immunoSEQ multiplex PCR, the repertoire was profiled, and TCRdb retains in-frame clones only, with some absent. The data hold over a million clones, with roughly 74% observed a single time. The source material was memory CD4+ T cells from PBMCs. Receptor source: a man younger than 35 in good health. Some clones in this sample may be carry-over from other donors' samples. Each CDR3 is given with its conserved first and last residue. The D gene is left open where the match is weak. Rows give clone size only sometimes, using once, few, many, or a class for an expanded clone.

J,D,length,size,V,DNA,CDR3
TRBJ2-2,-,16,many,TRBV4-3,TGCGCCAGCAGCCCCGTACCGGGGCGGGACACCGGGGAGCTGTTTTTT,CASSPVPGRDTGELFF
TRBJ2-1,TRBD2,15,-,TRBV2,TGTGCCAGCAGTGAAAGGGCTAGCGGGAGTAAAGAGCAGTTCTTC,CASSERASGSKEQFF
TRBJ1-4,TRBD1,15,-,TRBV5-1,TGCGCCAGCAGCTTGGGAGACAGGGGATCGGAAAAACTGTTTTTT,CASSLGDRGSEKLFF
TRBJ2-1,TRBD2,14,-,TRBV7-3,TGTGCCAGCAGCTTATTAGCGGGAGGGACCTTGCAGTTCTTC,CASSLLAGGTLQFF
TRBJ2-2,-,14,-,TRBV10-3,TGTGCCAGCAAGATTAGCGGCAACACCGGGGAGCTGTTTTTT,CASKISGNTGELFF
TRBJ2-1,-,13,-,TRBV2,TGTGCCAGCAGTCCGAGAATCCTCAATGAGCAGTTCTTC,CASSPRILNEQFF
TRBJ1-4,-,16,-,TRBV4-2,TGTGCCAGCAGCCAGACCCGGGGCGGGGAGGGGGAAAAACTGTTTTTT,CASSQTRGGEGEKLFF
TRBJ2-1,-,15,-,TRBV18,TGTGCCAGCTCACCAATGAAAAAGGGGGTTGTTGAGCAGTTCTTC,CASSPMKKGVVEQFF
TRBJ2-2,-,15,few,TRBV18,TGTGCCAGCTCACCACCCAGCGTCGGCACCGGGGAGCTGTTTTTT,CASSPPSVGTGELFF
TRBJ2-5,TRBD1,12,few,TRBV6-6,TGTGCCAGCAGCAGGGGGCGGGAGACCCAGTACTTC,CASSRGRETQYF
TRBJ1-1,-,15,few,TRBV4-2,TGTGCCAGCAGCCAAGTAACTACGGAGGGCACTGAAGCTTTCTTT,CASSQVTTEGTEAFF
TRBJ2-6,-,16,-,TRBV5-8,TGTGCCAGCAGCTTGGGACAACCCTCTGGGGCCAACGTCCTGACTTTC,CASSLGQPSGANVLTF
TRBJ2-5,TRBD2,15,-,TRBV7-7,TGTGCCAGCAGCTTAGAAGCTAGCGGGGAAGAGACCCAGTACTTC,CASSLEASGEETQYF
TRBJ1-3,-,16,-,TRBV7-9,TGTGCCAGCAGCGAGGCCAGGGTGAATTCTGGAAACACCATATATTTT,CASSEARVNSGNTIYF
TRBJ2-5,TRBD2,14,-,TRBV30,TGTGCCTGGAGACTAGCGGGAGGGGGAGAGACCCAGTACTTC,CAWRLAGGGETQYF
TRBJ2-5,-,14,-,TRBV28,TGTGCCAGCAGTTCCCGGGGGGCCCGGGAGACCCAGTACTTC,CASSSRGARETQYF
TRBJ1-1,-,12,few,TRBV15,TGTGCCACCAGCAGAGGAAGGACTGAAGCTTTCTTT,CATSRGRTEAFF
TRBJ1-2,-,14,-,TRBV9,TGTGCCAGCAGCGTAGGAAGCCAGACCTATGGCTACACCTTC,CASSVGSQTYGYTF
TRBJ1-3,-,15,once,TRBV15,TGTGCCACCAGCAGAGATAAATTCTCTGGAAACACCATATATTTT,CATSRDKFSGNTIYF
TRBJ2-7,TRBD1,15,-,TRBV5-1,TGCGCCAGCAGCCCCCAGGGACAGGGTGGAGGCGAGCAGTACTTC,CASSPQGQGGGEQYF
TRBJ2-7,-,13,-,TRBV18,TGTGCCAGCTCACCTAGCGGCGGGTCCGAGCAGTACTTC,CASSPSGGSEQYF
TRBJ2-7,-,15,-,TRBV15,TGTGCCACCAGCAGAGGATCGAGAAACTTCTACGAGCAGTACTTC,CATSRGSRNFYEQYF
TRBJ1-1,-,13,few,TRBV14,TGTGCCAGCAGTCATGGAATGAACACTGAAGCTTTCTTT,CASSHGMNTEAFF
TRBJ1-1,-,11,-,TRBV7-2,TGTGCCAGCAGCGTCCGCGGTCCCGCTTTCTTT,CASSVRGPAFF
TRBJ1-1,-,17,-,TRBV4-1,TGCGCCAGCAGCCAAGTTGTCGTAGCAGGGAACGCCACTGAAGCTTTCTTT,CASSQVVVAGNATEAFF
TRBJ2-1,-,14,-,TRBV29-1,TGCAGCGTTGTTGGGGGTAGCCTCAACAATGAGCAGTTCTTC,CSVVGGSLNNEQFF
TRBJ1-3,TRBD1,17,-,TRBV5-1,TGCGCCAGCAGCCCGGGACAGGGCCCAGCCTCTGGAAACACCATATATTTT,CASSPGQGPASGNTIYF
TRBJ1-2,-,13,-,TRBV27,TGTGCCAGCAGTTTTATAGGAAGCTATGGCTACACCTTC,CASSFIGSYGYTF
TRBJ1-4,-,13,-,TRBV9,TGTGCCAGCAGCGTATCGACTAATGAAAAACTGTTTTTT,CASSVSTNEKLFF
TRBJ2-1,TRBD2,19,-,TRBV7-2,TGTGCCAGCAGCTCCCCGGGTACGGGGTGGACTAGCGAAAAGTTCGAGCAGTTCTTC,CASSSPGTGWTSEKFEQFF
TRBJ2-1,TRBD2,18,-,TRBV15,TGTGCCACCAGCAGAGATCTTCTAGCGGGAGGGCCAATGGATGAGCAGTTCTTC,CATSRDLLAGGPMDEQFF
TRBJ1-4,-,14,-,TRBV6-6,TGTGCCAGCAGTTACAAGGATAGTAATGAAAAACTGTTTTTT,CASSYKDSNEKLFF
TRBJ1-5,TRBD1,15,-,TRBV15,TGTGCCACCAGCAACGAGGACAGGGGGAGCCAGCCCCAGCATTTT,CATSNEDRGSQPQHF
TRBJ1-1,TRBD1,15,-,TRBV11-2,TGTGCCAGCAGCTCGGGACAGATAATGAACACTGAAGCTTTCTTT,CASSSGQIMNTEAFF
TRBJ2-6,-,15,once,TRBV5-1,TGCGCCAGCAGCTTGAGTGGGTCTGGGGCCAACGTCCTGACTTTC,CASSLSGSGANVLTF
TRBJ2-5,-,12,-,TRBV6-1,TGTGCCAGCAGTGAAATTGGGGAGACCCAGTACTTC,CASSEIGETQYF
TRBJ2-5,TRBD2,15,-,TRBV5-6,TGTGCCAGCAGTGATGGACTAGCGGCCCCGGGGACCCAGTACTTC,CASSDGLAAPGTQYF
TRBJ2-7,-,12,-,TRBV28,TGTGCCAGCAGTTTGGGCAGTTACGAGCAGTACTTC,CASSLGSYEQYF
TRBJ1-2,-,14,-,TRBV19,TGTGCCAGTACTACATCCGGGACCAGGTACCGCTACACCTTC,CASTTSGTRYRYTF
TRBJ2-7,-,11,-,TRBV20-1,TGCAGTGCTATAGGGGGATCCGAGCAGTACTTC,CSAIGGSEQYF
TRBJ2-3,-,15,once,TRBV19,TGTGCCAGTAGCCCTCGGCAGGTTAGCACAGATACGCAGTATTTT,CASSPRQVSTDTQYF
TRBJ1-1,-,15,-,TRBV6-5,TGTGCCAGCAGTTACTCGACGGGTCTGAACACTGAAGCTTTCTTT,CASSYSTGLNTEAFF
TRBJ2-7,TRBD2,17,-,TRBV5-4,TGTGCCAGCAGCTTGGCCGCTAGCGGGCCCTTCTCCTACGAGCAGTACTTC,CASSLAASGPFSYEQYF